Shown below are 32 T cell receptor beta chains from a single sample sequenced in a study of blood T cells in healthy people across ages. A J-beta primer mix and a sample-barcoded 5' primer were used in a second PCR of roughly 6 to 11 cycles. TCRdb used MiXCR to reprocess the 5' RACE reads, holding one entry per CDR3 protein. Counted here are roughly 800,000 distinct CDR3 sequences, approximately 25% occurring once; the ten biggest clones make up under 4.5%. A further study also used this sample, focusing on T cells of mothers and their children.

Source material: blood. The receptors come from a boy between 5 and 17 years old in good health.

The chain uses TRBV7-9 and TRBJ2-1; 12 nucleotides match TRBD2. After removal of 2 bases from V and 6 bases from J, the junction contained 14 bases not matched to a gene. CDR1 is SEHNR, CDR2 FQNEAQ, per germline (reference sequence). CDR3 size: 19 residues. The CDR3 DNA sequence: TGTGCCAGCAGCTTAAGGCGACTAGCGGGAGTGTTAAGCGGCAATGAGCAGTTCTTC. This gives the protein CASSLRRLAGVLSGNEQFF.

This chain joins TRBV28 and TRBJ2-5; 11 bases map to TRBD2. Germline V gene lookup returns CDR1 MDHEN and CDR2 SYDVKM. The CDR3 spans 15 residues. V lost 4 bases and J lost 2; bases outside the gene matches: 3. CDR3 protein: CASSSIAGGQETQYF. DNA of the CDR3: TGTGCCAGCAGTTCCATAGCGGGGGGGCAAGAGACCCAGTACTTC.

Ten or more counts support this clonotype. The genes are TRBV10-3 and TRBJ2-6, with D unclear. The CDR3 is 16 residues long. The V gene lost 2 bases and the J gene lost 0 bases, with 8 bases spanning the gap. The germline gives CDR1 ENHRY, CDR2 SYGVKD. CDR3 coding DNA: TGTGCCATCAGTGAGGGCCGAAGCTCTGGGGCCAACGTCCTGACTTTC. It specifies CAISEGRSSGANVLTF.

With regard to this clonotype: The germline gene is not matched at one end of the junction; a read error may be the cause. The chain uses TRBV15 and TRBJ1-3; tentative D call: TRBD1 (5 bases). This CDR3 is built from 15 residues. The germline gives CDR1 LNHNV, CDR2 YYDKDF (reference sequence). The CDR3 DNA sequence: TGTGCCACCAGCCGAGAGACAGTCTCTGGAAACACCATATATTTT. Protein sequence: CATSRETVSGNTIYF.

V and J are TRBV12-3 or TRBV12-4 and TRBJ2-1, with 8 bases identical to TRBD1. This CDR3 contains 16 residues. V lost 3 bases to trimming and J lost 5 bases; unmatched junction nucleotides: 9. CDR3 in amino acids: CASSFWFGTGNNEQFF. Written as DNA, the CDR3 is TGTGCCAGCAGTTTTTGGTTCGGGACAGGAAACAATGAGCAGTTCTTC.

This clonotype was counted a few times. This chain joins TRBV28 and TRBJ2-1; 9 nucleotides align to TRBD1. Losses at the gene ends were 4 bases for V and 4 bases for J; bases not matched to a gene: 11. This CDR3 has 17 amino acids. Germline assignment: CDR1 MDHEN and CDR2 SYDVKM. In DNA form, the CDR3 reads TGTGCCAGCAGTTCCTGTAAACAGGGGGCCTTATACAATGAGCAGTTCTTC. Translated, it gives CASSSCKQGALYNEQFF.

The chain employs TRBV20-1 and TRBJ1-2; TRBD1 agrees at 10 bases. The germline V gene encodes CDR1 DFQATT and CDR2 SNEGSKA (reference sequence). V shed 5 bases, J shed 2 bases, and the junction held 2 bases outside the gene matches. This CDR3 region has 13 residues. The CDR3: CSAGQGVNYGYTF. CDR3 DNA sequence: TGCAGTGCTGGACAGGGGGTAAACTATGGCTACACCTTC.

This chain links TRBV15 with TRBJ2-5, with 8 bases identical to TRBD2. Germline CDR1 reads LNHNV; CDR2 reads YYDKDF (reference sequence). CDR3 length equals 15 residues. J lost 4 bases, V lost 1 base, and 5 bases had no gene match. CDR3 in DNA: TGTGCCACCAGCAGAGCGCGGCGGGAGGCAGAGACCCAGTACTTC. Residues: CATSRARREAETQYF.

The rearrangement uses TRBV20-1 and TRBJ2-3, with TRBD2 matching over 13 bases. CDR1 and CDR2 from the germline V gene are DFQATT and SNEGSKA (reference sequence). The CDR3 contains 15 residues. With 6 bases clipped from V and 6 bases from J, the junction kept 9 bases outside the gene matches. DNA for the CDR3: TGCAGTGCCGTGGGGACTAGCGGGGCCTCGGATACGCAGTATTTT. Its translation: CSAVGTSGASDTQYF.

This clonotype occurred a few times. The chain is built from TRBV5-1 and TRBJ2-1; D is perhaps TRBD1 (5 bases). CDR1 and CDR2 (germline): SGHRS, YFSETQ. V was shortened by 4 bases and J by 7 bases, with 15 bases between the two germline ends. The CDR3 has 14 residues. In DNA, the CDR3 is TGCGCCAGCAGCAAAGGGGCGCTCCAAAATGAGCAGTTCTTC. It yields the protein CASSKGALQNEQFF.

The V call is TRBV25-1, the J call TRBJ2-3; 7 positions agree with TRBD2. The germline V gene has CDR1 MGHDK and CDR2 SYGVNS. The CDR3 has 15 residues. J was trimmed by 3 bases and V by 1 base; bases with no gene match: 4. The CDR3 region is CASSEWGLPTDTQYF. The CDR3 DNA reads as TGTGCCAGCAGTGAATGGGGACTACCTACAGATACGCAGTATTTT.

The table lists this clonotype with a few counts. J is TRBJ2-1 and V is TRBV20-1; either TRBD1 or TRBD2 may supply D (6 bases each). Germline-derived CDR1 and CDR2 are DFQATT and SNEGSKA (reference sequence). This CDR3 comprises 13 residues. V shed 3 bases and J shed 7 bases, with 13 bases lying between them. This CDR3 reads CSARGGWRNEQFF. CDR3 sequence (DNA): TGCAGTGCTAGGGGGGGCTGGAGGAATGAGCAGTTCTTC.

This clonotype appeared a few times. This chain links TRBV28 with TRBJ1-1, with 10 bases aligning to TRBD1. Losses at the gene ends were 5 bases for V and 0 bases for J; bases not matched to a gene: 9. The CDR3 is 17 amino acids. Germline V lookup: CDR1 MDHEN, CDR2 SYDVKM. CDR3 loop: CASSPRDRGYMNTEAFF. Written as DNA, the CDR3 is TGTGCCAGCAGTCCGCGGGACAGGGGCTACATGAACACTGAAGCTTTCTTT.

The V and J genes are TRBV9 and TRBJ2-2; 9 nucleotides match TRBD1. The V segment lost 3 bases and the J segment 2 bases; nucleotides outside the gene matches: 5. CDR3 length: 16 amino acids. The germline CDR1 and CDR2 sequences are SGDLS and YYNGEE. DNA of the CDR3: TGTGCCAGCAGCGGTGGGGACAGGGATAACACCGGGGAGCTGTTTTTT. Amino acid sequence: CASSGGDRDNTGELFF.

Regarding this clonotype: One end of the junction varies from germline; a read error may be responsible. J is TRBJ2-1 and V is TRBV5-1, with unresolved D. Germline CDR1 and CDR2: SGHRS and YFSETQ. The CDR3 is 14 amino acids. CDR3 DNA: TGCACCAGCAGCTTGGGTGCCTCGGACAATGAGCAGTTCTTC. This gives the protein CTSSLGASDNEQFF.

The genes are TRBV7-2 and TRBJ2-4; 12 nucleotides align to TRBD2. The V gene end was trimmed by 3 bases and the J gene end by 11 bases; junction bases not matched to a gene: 8. There are 15 residues in the CDR3. Germline loops: CDR1 SGHTA, CDR2 FQGNSA. Written as DNA, the CDR3 is TGTGCCAGCAGCTTCCGAGGACTAGCGGGGTCTTTTCAGTACTTC. As protein: CASSFRGLAGSFQYF.

This clonotype was detected a few times. V is TRBV24-1 and J is TRBJ2-1; 8 bases line up with TRBD2. Per germline, CDR1 KGHDR and CDR2 SFDVKD. This CDR3 is 15 amino acids long. The V segment lost 5 bases and the J segment 4 bases; nucleotides outside the gene matches: 6. The CDR3: CATSVPGGPYNEQFF. The DNA for the CDR3 is TGTGCCACCAGTGTCCCGGGAGGGCCATACAATGAGCAGTTCTTC.

As DNA, the CDR3 is TGCAGCGTTGCAGATGAAATCCTCGATGAAAAACTGTTTTTT. It is translated as CSVADEILDEKLFF. The chain joins TRBV29-1 to TRBJ1-4; no firm D call. CDR1 is SQVTM and CDR2 is ANQGSEA in the germline V gene. There are 14 residues in the CDR3. V shed 4 bases and J shed 6 bases, with 15 bases lying between them.

The chain is built from TRBV7-2 and TRBJ2-7; possible D gene TRBD2, 5 bases. With 5 bases removed from V and 6 bases from J, the gap between germline ends came to 17 bases. This CDR3 region has 14 residues. Germline CDR1 reads SGHTA; CDR2 reads FQGNSA. In DNA, the CDR3 is TGTGCCAGCAGCCTCTTACTAGAACCGGGCGAGCAGTACTTC. This translates into CASSLLLEPGEQYF.

This clonotype was seen only a few times. The V and J genes are TRBV9 and TRBJ2-3; D gene uncertain. V was pared by 0 bases and J by 6 bases, with 8 bases between. Germline assignment: CDR1 SGDLS and CDR2 YYNGEE. The CDR3 runs 13 residues. The CDR3 nucleotides are TGTGCCAGCAGCGTAGGGGCGGTCGATACGCAGTATTTT. Amino acids: CASSVGAVDTQYF.

This clonotype was found a few times. The gene calls are TRBV5-5 and TRBJ1-1, with D possibly matching TRBD1 (5 bases). Germline lookup yields CDR1 SGHKS and CDR2 YYEKEE (reference sequence). Deletions cut 4 bases from V and 4 bases from J, with 17 bases between. The CDR3 length is 15 residues. The CDR3 DNA follows: TGTGCCAGCAGCCCACCAGGGACTGGGGGCACTGAAGCTTTCTTT. Translation gives CASSPPGTGGTEAFF.

The chain couples TRBV7-8 to TRBJ1-4; D ambiguous. The V end lost 5 bases, the J end lost 5 bases, and 18 bases lay between the germline ends. This CDR3 region has 16 residues. Germline V gives CDR1 SGHVS, CDR2 FQNEAQ. CDR3 in DNA: TGTGCCAGCAGCCCCGACGGGTTGTTGGGGAATGAAAAACTGTTTTTT. It codes for CASSPDGLLGNEKLFF.

CDR3: CSARVGQGAWGNTIYF. The CDR3 bases are TGCAGTGCTAGAGTTGGGCAGGGGGCCTGGGGAAACACCATATATTTT. The V gene is TRBV20-1, the J gene TRBJ1-3; 8 nucleotides match TRBD1. The junction had 9 bases not matched to a gene; V was cut back by 1 base and J by 4 bases. Germline V CDR1 and CDR2: DFQATT, SNEGSKA (reference sequence). The CDR3 contains 16 residues.

The V gene is TRBV29-1, the J gene TRBJ2-5; 8 nucleotides align to TRBD2. Germline CDR1 reads SQVTM; CDR2 reads ANQGSEA. V gave up 8 bases and J gave up 4 bases; unmatched junction bases: 6. This CDR3 has 12 residues. CDR3 DNA: TGCAGCTTTAGGACTAGCCTAGAGACCCAGTACTTC. Translated: CSFRTSLETQYF.

The genes are TRBV4-3 and TRBJ1-5; tentative D call: TRBD1 (5 bases). The germline V gene encodes CDR1 LGHNA and CDR2 YSLEER. Trimming removed 4 bases at V and 8 bases at J, with 15 bases between. The CDR3 extends over 14 amino acids. In DNA, the CDR3 is TGCGCCAGCAGCCGTGAGAGGGGTACTAAGCCCCAGCATTTT. Its protein is CASSRERGTKPQHF.

In its sample, this clonotype was seen a few times. The chain carries TRBV10-3 and TRBJ2-4; D gene ambiguous. The CDR3 covers 15 residues. Trimming took off 3 bases at V and 6 bases at J, with 15 bases between the two ends. From germline, CDR1 is ENHRY and CDR2 SYGVKD. The CDR3 DNA is TGTGCCATCAGTGAATCTACGAATTGGGGAAACATTCAGTACTTC. This gives the protein CAISESTNWGNIQYF.

This clonotype was seen only a few times. The chain joins TRBV28 to TRBJ2-7, with 7 bases that match TRBD1. The V and J ends lost 3 bases and 1 base, in that order; junction bases with no gene match: 12. Germline lookup yields CDR1 MDHEN and CDR2 SYDVKM. The CDR3 contains 17 residues. CDR3 DNA: TGTGCCAGCAGTTTCCAGACAGGGAGTCTGGGGTCCTACGAGCAGTACTTC. Its protein product is CASSFQTGSLGSYEQYF. Complete variable domain (other parts from reference TRBV28 and TRBJ2-7): DVKVTQSSRYLVKRTGEKVFLECVQDMDHENMFWYRQDPGLGLRLIYFSYDVKMKEKGDIPEGYSVSREKKERFSLILESASTNQTSMYLCASSFQTGSLGSYEQYFGPGTRLTVT.

The rearrangement joins TRBV2 to TRBJ2-6, with 7 positions matching TRBD1. The germline gives CDR1 SNHLY, CDR2 FYNNEI. V shed 5 bases and J 2 bases; nucleotides not matched to a gene: 6. The CDR3 covers 16 residues. The CDR3 sequence is CASSPLQGAGANVLTF. CDR3 DNA: TGTGCCAGCAGTCCACTCCAGGGGGCTGGGGCCAACGTCCTGACTTTC.

This chain connects TRBV18 to TRBJ1-4; D is uncertain. The V end lost 2 bases, the J end lost 8 bases, and 9 bases lay between the germline ends. Germline V gives CDR1 KGHSH, CDR2 LQKENI. CDR3 length: 13 amino acids. CDR3 sequence: CASSPGRGEKLFF. In DNA, the CDR3 is TGTGCCAGCTCACCAGGGAGAGGAGAAAAACTGTTTTTT.

A few counts support this clonotype. The chain carries TRBV6-2 or TRBV6-3 and TRBJ2-1; D gene ambiguous. In germline, CDR1 is MNHEY, CDR2 SVGEGT. The V and J ends lost 6 bases and 5 bases respectively, with 11 bases between them. The CDR3 loop spans 13 amino acids. The CDR3 is CASSPPMNNEQFF. CDR3 coding DNA: TGTGCCAGCAGCCCCCCCATGAACAATGAGCAGTTCTTC.

The chain uses TRBV21-1 and TRBJ2-5; the table's D call, TRBD1, was not checked against the DNA. The closer fit of TRBJ2-7 to the DNA end suggests the J call may be wrong. TRBV21-1 is shown as a pseudogene. There are 14 residues in the CDR3. The CDR3 spells CASSTDRYSYEQYF. The DNA of the CDR3 is TGTGCCAGCAGCACCGACAGGTACTCCTACGAGCAGTACTTC.

This clonotype was seen a handful of times. At one boundary the junction diverges from the germline segment, which might be a read error. This rearrangement joins TRBV6-6 to TRBJ2-2; 7 positions agree with TRBD2. CDR1 and CDR2 (germline): MNHNY, SVGAGI (reference sequence). The CDR3 runs to 11 residues. The DNA of the CDR3 is TGTGCCAGCAGCTTACGGGGGGAACTGTTTTTT. It specifies CASSLRGELFF.